This T cell receptor beta chain was identified during a study of blood T cell repertoires in COVID-19. At the level of the study: Samples of COVID-19 (acute and convalescent) were obtained from the United States, Italy and Spain. The analysed material was cDNA or gDNA that came from T cells, B-cell-depleted T cells, or PBMCs.

As handled by the study authors: Estimates of nucleated cell counts were drawn from the amplification of reference gene primers. The repertoire was sequenced with immunoSEQ multiplex PCR; TCRdb's copy has only in-frame clones and lacks some. That table gives V, J and clone size, and the DNA gave D and trimming. This table holds some 200,000 clones, 88% found once. V shed 1 base and J shed 5 bases, with 21 bases lying between them. The CDR3 has 19 residues. Per the germline V gene, CDR1 is SGHDN and CDR2 is FVKESK. The source material was PBMCs or T cells enriched from blood (not recorded which). The chain recombines TRBV14 with TRBJ1-6; a weak D match, TRBD1 (5 bases). The sequence derives from a woman aged 25 to 39 who had recovered from COVID-19. CDR3 region: CASSQVGLGGRTNNSPLHF. In DNA form, the CDR3 reads TGTGCCAGCAGCCAAGTCGGGCTTGGGGGACGGACTAATAATTCACCCCTCCACTTT.